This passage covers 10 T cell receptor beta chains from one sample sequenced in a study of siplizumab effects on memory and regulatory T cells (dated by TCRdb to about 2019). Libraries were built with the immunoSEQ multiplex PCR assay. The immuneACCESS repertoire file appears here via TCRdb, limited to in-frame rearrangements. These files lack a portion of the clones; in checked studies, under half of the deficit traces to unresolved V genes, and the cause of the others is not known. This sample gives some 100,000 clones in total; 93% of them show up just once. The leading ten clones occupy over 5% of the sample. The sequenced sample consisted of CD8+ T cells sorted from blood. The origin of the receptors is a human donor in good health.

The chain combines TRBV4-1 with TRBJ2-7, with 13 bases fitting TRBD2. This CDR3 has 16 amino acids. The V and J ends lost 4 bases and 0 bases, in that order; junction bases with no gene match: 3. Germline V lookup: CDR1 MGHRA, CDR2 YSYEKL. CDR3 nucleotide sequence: TGCGCCAGCAGCCTAGGGACTAGCGGGAACTCCTACGAGCAGTACTTC. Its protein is CASSLGTSGNSYEQYF.

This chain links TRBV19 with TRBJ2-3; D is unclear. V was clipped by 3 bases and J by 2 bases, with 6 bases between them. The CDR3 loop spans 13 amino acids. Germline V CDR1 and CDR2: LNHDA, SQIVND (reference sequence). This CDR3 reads CASSMISTDTQYF. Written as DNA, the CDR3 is TGTGCCAGTAGTATGATCTCCACAGATACGCAGTATTTT.

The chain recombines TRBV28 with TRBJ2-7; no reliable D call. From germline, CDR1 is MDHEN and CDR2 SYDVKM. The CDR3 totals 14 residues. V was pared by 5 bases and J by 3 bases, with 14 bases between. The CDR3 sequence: CASSATGLHYEQYF. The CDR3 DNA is TGTGCCAGCAGTGCAACCGGGCTTCACTACGAGCAGTACTTC.

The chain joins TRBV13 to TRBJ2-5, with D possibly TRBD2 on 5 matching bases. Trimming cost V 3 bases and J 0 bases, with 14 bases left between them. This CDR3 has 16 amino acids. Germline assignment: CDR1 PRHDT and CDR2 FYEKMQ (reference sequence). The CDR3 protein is CASSFNRGLDQETQYF. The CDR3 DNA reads TGTGCCAGCAGCTTTAATCGCGGGCTAGACCAAGAGACCCAGTACTTC.

Here the CDR3 DNA reads TGTGCCAGCAGCTTAGATTGGGAGGGCCTAGGTGAGCAGTTCTTC. Translating gives CASSLDWEGLGEQFF. The rearrangement links TRBV7-2 to TRBJ2-1, with 7 bases matching TRBD2. V lost 1 base, J lost 9 bases, and 9 bases stayed unmatched. The V gene's germline CDR1 is SGHTA and CDR2 FQGNSA. The CDR3 is 15 residues long.

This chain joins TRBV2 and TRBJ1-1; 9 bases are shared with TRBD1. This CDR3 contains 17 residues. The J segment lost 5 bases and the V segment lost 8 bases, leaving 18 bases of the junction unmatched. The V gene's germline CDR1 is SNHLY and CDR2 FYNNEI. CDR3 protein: CASWGIGDRERSTEAFF. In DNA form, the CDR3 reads TGTGCCAGCTGGGGTATTGGGGACAGGGAGAGATCGACTGAAGCTTTCTTT.

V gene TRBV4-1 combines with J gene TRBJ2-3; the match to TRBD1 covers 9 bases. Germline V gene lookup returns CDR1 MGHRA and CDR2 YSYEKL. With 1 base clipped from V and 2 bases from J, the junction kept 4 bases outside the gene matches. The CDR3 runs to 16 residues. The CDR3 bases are TGCGCCAGCAGCCAAGTAGACAGGGGGTACACAGATACGCAGTATTTT. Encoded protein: CASSQVDRGYTDTQYF.

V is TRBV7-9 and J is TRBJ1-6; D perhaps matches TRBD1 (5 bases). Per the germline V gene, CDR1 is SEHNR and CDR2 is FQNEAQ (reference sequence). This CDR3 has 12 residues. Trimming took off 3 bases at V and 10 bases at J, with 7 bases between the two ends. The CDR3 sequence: CASSFGGSPLHF. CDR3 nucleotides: TGTGCCAGCAGCTTTGGGGGATCACCCCTCCACTTT.

CDR3 loop: CASSLGGALYGYTF. In nucleotides, the CDR3 is TGCGCCAGCAGCTTGGGCGGGGCGCTCTATGGCTACACCTTC. The V and J genes are TRBV5-1 and TRBJ1-2; tentatively, D is TRBD1 (5 bases). The V end was cut by 0 bases, the J end by 4 bases, with 10 bases between. This CDR3 contains 14 residues. CDR1 is SGHRS and CDR2 is YFSETQ in the germline V gene.

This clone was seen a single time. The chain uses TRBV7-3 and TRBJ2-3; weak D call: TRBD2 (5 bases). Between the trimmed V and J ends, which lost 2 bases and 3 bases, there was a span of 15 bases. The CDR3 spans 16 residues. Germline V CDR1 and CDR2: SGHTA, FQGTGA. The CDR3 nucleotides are TGTGCCAGCAGCTTAGAAGGGCAGTCGGGGACAGATACGCAGTATTTT. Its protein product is CASSLEGQSGTDTQYF.